The entry below describes one TCR beta chain. Antigen: not known. CDR3 length equals 14 residues. Per the germline V gene, CDR1 is SGDLS and CDR2 is YYNGEE. Trimming cost V 3 bases and J 1 base, with 11 bases left between them. 13 Jbeta primers and 60 Vbeta primers were used for the PCR. The method was immunoSEQ multiplex PCR; TCRdb's version includes in-frame clones alone and lacks a portion of them. The data hold 150,000 to 200,000 clones, with about four fifths observed a single time. These data come from a study of cytomegalovirus exposure and HLA in healthy donors. Study-wide findings and caveats: In an earlier analysis, about 87% or about 30%: the productive usage of most TCR beta V segments. HLA restriction was apparent for most CMV-associated TCR beta chains in a later analysis.

This clonotype was sampled from a man aged 25 to 45 in good health and CMV-seropositive. The genes are TRBV9 and TRBJ2-7; D unresolved. The specimen sequenced was PBMCs. CDR3 DNA: TGTGCCAGCAGCGGAGAGGCACTTTCCTACGAGCAGTACTTC. It translates to CASSGEALSYEQYF.